This T cell receptor (beta chain) was sequenced during a study of blood T cell repertoires in COVID-19. Turning to the study itself: Samples representing acute and convalescent COVID-19 were sourced from the United States, Italy and Spain. T cells, B-cell-depleted T cells, or PBMCs supplied cDNA or gDNA.

This CDR3 spans 15 amino acids. V was pared by 5 bases and J by 0 bases, with 12 bases between. Germline lookup yields CDR1 SGHVS and CDR2 FQNEAQ. This clone was picked up a small number of times. Authors' methods: It was from reference gene primer amplification that nucleated cell counts were estimated. Clones were read by immunoSEQ multiplex PCR, and TCRdb kept only the in-frame ones, dropping some. V and J calls and clone size are copied from that table; D and trimming were computed from the DNA. In the table there are 100,000 or so clones, about nine tenths of which are singletons. This sequence originates from a man aged 55 to 70 with acute or convalescent COVID-19. Specimen: peripheral blood. V is TRBV7-8 and J is TRBJ2-3; D ambiguous. DNA of the CDR3: TGTGCCAGCAGCACCATGCGGATAAGCACAGATACGCAGTATTTT. Protein sequence: CASSTMRISTDTQYF.